The T cell receptor (beta chain) described here comes from a study of blood T cell repertoires in COVID-19. Study-level background: Specimens from acute and convalescent COVID-19 originated in the United States, Italy and Spain.

Sequencing was performed with immunoSEQ multiplex PCR; in TCRdb, only in-frame clones are kept and a portion is missing. The sample yields 84,000 or so clones, around 88% seen once. Losses at the gene ends were 9 bases for V and 0 bases for J; bases not matched to a gene: 11. Germline-derived CDR1 and CDR2 are MNHEY and SMNVEV (reference sequence). The CDR3 is 17 amino acids. Sequenced sample: peripheral blood. The receptor was derived from a man aged 60-69 years with acute or convalescent COVID-19. The chain uses TRBV27 and TRBJ1-4; 9 bases align to TRBD1. The CDR3 sequence: CARLPGQGLATNEKLFF. CDR3 DNA sequence: TGTGCCAGACTCCCGGGACAGGGCCTGGCAACTAATGAAAAACTGTTTTTT.